This TCR beta chain was recovered during a study of control samples from healthy donors and cancer patients. Using immunoSEQ multiplex PCR, the repertoire was profiled, and TCRdb retains in-frame clones only, with some absent. Of 150,000 or so clones listed, just over 90% are singletons. The CDR3 is 14 amino acids. V lost 2 bases to trimming and J lost 1 base, with 8 bases between them. From germline, CDR1 is SGHTA and CDR2 FQGNSA. The receptor was derived from a woman aged 55-69 years in good health. The rearrangement links TRBV7-2 to TRBJ1-1; no reliable D call. Material: blood. Here the CDR3 reads CASSLRQKNTEAFF. The CDR3 DNA follows: TGTGCCAGCAGCTTAAGGCAGAAGAACACTGAAGCTTTCTTT.